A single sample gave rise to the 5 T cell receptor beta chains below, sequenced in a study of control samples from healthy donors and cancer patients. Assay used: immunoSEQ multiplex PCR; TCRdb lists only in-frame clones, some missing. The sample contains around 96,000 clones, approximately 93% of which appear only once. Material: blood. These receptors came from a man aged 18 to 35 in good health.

The CDR3 bases are TGTGCCAGCAGCACATCGGGACTTGGAGGCGATGGCTACACCTTC. Residues: CASSTSGLGGDGYTF. The chain links TRBV7-9 to TRBJ1-2; D perhaps matches TRBD1 (5 bases). Trimming took off 5 bases at V and 6 bases at J, with 19 bases between the two ends. The CDR3 length is 15 residues. The germline V gene has CDR1 SEHNR and CDR2 FQNEAQ (reference sequence).

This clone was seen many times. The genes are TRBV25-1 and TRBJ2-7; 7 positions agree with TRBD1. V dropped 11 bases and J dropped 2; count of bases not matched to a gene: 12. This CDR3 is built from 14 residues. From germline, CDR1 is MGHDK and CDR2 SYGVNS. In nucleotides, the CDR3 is TGTGCCGCGGGTGGGCAGGGGGACCCCTACGAGCAGTACTTC. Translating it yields CAAGGQGDPYEQYF.

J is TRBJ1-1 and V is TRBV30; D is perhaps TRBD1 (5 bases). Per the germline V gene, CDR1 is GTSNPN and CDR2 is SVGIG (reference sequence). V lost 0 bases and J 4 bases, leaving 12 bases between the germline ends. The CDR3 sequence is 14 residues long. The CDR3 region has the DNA TGTGCCTGGAGTGTGGGAAGGGGAGGCACTGAAGCTTTCTTT. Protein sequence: CAWSVGRGGTEAFF.

The CDR3 loop is CASSEAGGAPTYEQYF. CDR3 DNA sequence: TGTGCCAGCAGTGAAGCGGGGGGGGCCCCCACCTACGAGCAGTACTTC. The chain uses TRBV6-1 and TRBJ2-7; tentative D call: TRBD2 (7 bases). V lost 0 bases to trimming and J lost 2 bases, with 14 bases between them. From germline, CDR1 is MNHNS and CDR2 SASEGT. CDR3 length equals 16 residues.

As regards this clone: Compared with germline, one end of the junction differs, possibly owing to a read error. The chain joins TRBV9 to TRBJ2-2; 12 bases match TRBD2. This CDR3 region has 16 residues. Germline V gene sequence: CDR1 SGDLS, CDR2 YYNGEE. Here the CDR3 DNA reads TGTGCCGGCAGCGCGACTAGCGGGAGCGCAACCGGGGAGCTGTTTTTT. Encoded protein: CAGSATSGSATGELFF.